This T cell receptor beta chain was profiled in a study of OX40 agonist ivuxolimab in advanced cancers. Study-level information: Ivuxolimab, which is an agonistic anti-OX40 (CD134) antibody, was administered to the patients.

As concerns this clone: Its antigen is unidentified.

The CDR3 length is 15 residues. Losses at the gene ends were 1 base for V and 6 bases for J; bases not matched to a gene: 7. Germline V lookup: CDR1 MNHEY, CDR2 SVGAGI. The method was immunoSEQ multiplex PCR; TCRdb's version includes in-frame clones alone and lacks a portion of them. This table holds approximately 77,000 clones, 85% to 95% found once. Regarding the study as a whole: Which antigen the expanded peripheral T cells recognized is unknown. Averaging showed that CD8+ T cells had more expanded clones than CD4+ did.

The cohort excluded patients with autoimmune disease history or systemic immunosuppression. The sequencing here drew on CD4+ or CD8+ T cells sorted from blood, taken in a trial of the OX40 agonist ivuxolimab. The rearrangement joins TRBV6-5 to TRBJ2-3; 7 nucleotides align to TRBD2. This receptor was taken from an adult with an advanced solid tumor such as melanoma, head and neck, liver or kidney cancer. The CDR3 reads CASSYFAGAPDTQYF. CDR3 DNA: TGTGCCAGCAGTTACTTCGCGGGAGCTCCGGATACGCAGTATTTT.